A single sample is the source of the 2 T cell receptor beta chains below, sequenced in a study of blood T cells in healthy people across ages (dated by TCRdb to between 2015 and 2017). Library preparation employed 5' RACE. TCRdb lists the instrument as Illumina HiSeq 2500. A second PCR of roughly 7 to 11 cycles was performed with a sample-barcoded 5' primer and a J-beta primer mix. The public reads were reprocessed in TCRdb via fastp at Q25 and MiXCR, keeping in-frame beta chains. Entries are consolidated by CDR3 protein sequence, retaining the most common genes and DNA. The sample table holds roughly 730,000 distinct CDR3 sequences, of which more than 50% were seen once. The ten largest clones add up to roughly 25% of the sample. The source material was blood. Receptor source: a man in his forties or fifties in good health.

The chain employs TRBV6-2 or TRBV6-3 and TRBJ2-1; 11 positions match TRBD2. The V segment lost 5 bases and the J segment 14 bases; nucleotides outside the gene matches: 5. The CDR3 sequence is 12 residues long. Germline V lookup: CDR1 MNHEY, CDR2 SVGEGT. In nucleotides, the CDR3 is TGTGCCAGCAGTACTAGCGGGAGTATGAAGTTCTTC. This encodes CASSTSGSMKFF.

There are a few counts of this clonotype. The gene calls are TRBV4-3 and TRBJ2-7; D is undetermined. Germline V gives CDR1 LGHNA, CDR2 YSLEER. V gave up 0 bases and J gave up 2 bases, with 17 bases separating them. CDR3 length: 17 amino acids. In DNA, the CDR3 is TGCGCCAGCAGCCAAGACCATCGCACGACGATACCCTACGAGCAGTACTTC. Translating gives CASSQDHRTTIPYEQYF.